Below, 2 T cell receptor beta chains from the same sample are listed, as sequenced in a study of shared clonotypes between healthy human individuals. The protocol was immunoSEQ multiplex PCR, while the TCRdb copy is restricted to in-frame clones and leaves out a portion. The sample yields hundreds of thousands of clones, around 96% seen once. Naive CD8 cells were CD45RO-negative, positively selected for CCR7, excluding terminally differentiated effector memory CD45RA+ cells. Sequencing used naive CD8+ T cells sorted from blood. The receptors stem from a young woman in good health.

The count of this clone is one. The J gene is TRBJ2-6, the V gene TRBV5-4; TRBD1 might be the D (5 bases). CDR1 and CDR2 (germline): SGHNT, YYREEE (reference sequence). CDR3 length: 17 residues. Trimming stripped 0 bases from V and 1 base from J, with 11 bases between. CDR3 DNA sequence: TGTGCCAGCAGCTTGGCATCAGGGCGTTCTGGGGCCAACGTCCTGACTTTC. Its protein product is CASSLASGRSGANVLTF.

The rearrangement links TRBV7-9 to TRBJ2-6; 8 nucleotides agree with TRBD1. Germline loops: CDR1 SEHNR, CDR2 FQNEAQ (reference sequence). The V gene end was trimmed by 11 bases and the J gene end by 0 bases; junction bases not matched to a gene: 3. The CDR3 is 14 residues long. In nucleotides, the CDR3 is TGTGCCGGAGACAGGGGCTCTGGGGCCAACGTCCTGACTTTC. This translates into CAGDRGSGANVLTF.